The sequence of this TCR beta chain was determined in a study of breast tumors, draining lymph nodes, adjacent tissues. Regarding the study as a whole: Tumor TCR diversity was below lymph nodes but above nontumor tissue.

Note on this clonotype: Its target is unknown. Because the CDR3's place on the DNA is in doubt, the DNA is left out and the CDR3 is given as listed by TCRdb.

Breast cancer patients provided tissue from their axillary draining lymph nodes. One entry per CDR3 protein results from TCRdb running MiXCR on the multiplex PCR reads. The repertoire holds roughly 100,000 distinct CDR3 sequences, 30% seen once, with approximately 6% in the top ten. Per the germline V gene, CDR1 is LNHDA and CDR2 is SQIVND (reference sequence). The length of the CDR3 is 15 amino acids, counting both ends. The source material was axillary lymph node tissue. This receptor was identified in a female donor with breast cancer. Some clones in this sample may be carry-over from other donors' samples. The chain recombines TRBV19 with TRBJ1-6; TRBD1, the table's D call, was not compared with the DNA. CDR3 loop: CASTSGQGHGSPLHF.